The present entry profiles one T cell receptor beta chain with its context. Its antigen is not known. These data are taken from a study of shared clonotypes between healthy human individuals. For sorted subsets, roughly 210 ng DNA per replicate equaled tens of thousands of T cell genomes. Using immunoSEQ multiplex PCR, the repertoire was profiled, and TCRdb retains in-frame clones only, with some absent. The table has about 1.1 million clones, approximately 80% seen once. Study-wide findings and caveats: Among non-shared clonotypes, generation probabilities were lower than among those shared by all four donors. The study found about 5% of naive CD4 clonotypes shared across four donors.

There are 14 residues in the CDR3. Germline CDR1 is MNHEY and CDR2 is SVGAGI. Trimming removed 8 bases from V and 3 bases from J; junction bases left unmatched: 5. The chain joins TRBV6-5 to TRBJ2-1, with 9 bases lining up with TRBD1. The sequencing sample was made of memory CD4+ T cells from PBMCs. Subset defined: CD45RA-negative fraction. The receptor's source is a man aged 18 to 29 in good health. Some clones in this sample may be carry-over from other donors' samples. This chain's CDR3 is CASGRTGDYNEQFF. The CDR3 DNA is TGTGCCAGCGGACGGACAGGGGACTACAATGAGCAGTTCTTC.